The T cell receptor beta chain under discussion was sequenced for a study of CD8+ T cells in alopecia areata. Whole-study context: Twice daily, treated patients received 5 to 10 mg of oral tofacitinib. Findings of the study overall: Clonality in the scalp and expanded CD8+ clones ranked among the top 100 were significantly decreased by tofacitinib. Persistence in scalp and blood during tofacitinib was observed for many expanded lesional clones.

There are a few counts of this clone. No antigen is known for it. Indicated treatment: oral pan-JAK inhibitor, 5-10 mg twice daily. Both CD4+ and CD8+ T cells were separated by sorting PBMCs. RNA extraction was followed by reverse transcription into cDNA, which acted as the sequencing template. Profiling relied on immunoSEQ multiplex PCR, and the TCRdb table lists in-frame clones only, not all of them. The profile shows 180,000 or so clones, 40% to 65% of them singletons. Germline V gives CDR1 GTSNPN, CDR2 SVGIG (reference sequence). The V end lost 2 bases, the J end lost 6 bases, and 7 bases lay between the germline ends. The CDR3 is 12 amino acids.

This clonotype originated in a human donor with alopecia areata. Sequencing used CD8+ T cells sorted from blood, obtained between weeks 51 and 52, from a patient treated with tofacitinib. The chain combines TRBV30 with TRBJ2-2, with a tentative D call TRBD2 (6 bases). This CDR3 is CAWSPGAGELFF. DNA for the CDR3: TGTGCCTGGAGTCCGGGAGCCGGGGAGCTGTTTTTT.